These 14 T cell receptor beta chains share one sample of origin, sequenced in a study of human T cells and chemical hapten exposure (dated by TCRdb to 2020 to 2022). Explained via the paper, the time point label denotes: patch test 1, 2 weeks after DPC sensitization. The treatment or condition tag for this specimen amounts to: therapeutic diphenylcyclopropenone sensitization with weekly scalp DPC. Library prep was done by RACE. Instrument used: NextSeq 500. TCRdb reran the public reads through fastp at Q25 and MiXCR, keeping productive beta chains. Entries are consolidated by CDR3 protein sequence, retaining the most common genes and DNA. This sample gives 150,000 to 200,000 distinct CDR3 sequences in total; around 22% of them show up just once. Approximately 6.7% of the sample comes from the top ten. Specimen: whole blood, collected in connection with sensitization to the hapten diphenylcyclopropenone (DPC). The receptors originated from a woman aged 50 to 65 with alopecia areata. Some clones in this sample may be carry-over from other donors' samples.

The J gene is TRBJ2-1, the V gene TRBV20-1; 7 nucleotides match TRBD2. This CDR3 spans 15 amino acids. The J segment lost 3 bases and the V segment lost 6 bases, leaving 11 bases of the junction unmatched. Germline V gene data show CDR1 as DFQATT and CDR2 as SNEGSKA (reference sequence). The CDR3 nucleotides read TGCAGTGCGTTGGGGACTATGGCGGGCTACAATGAGCAGTTCTTC. Translating it yields CSALGTMAGYNEQFF.

The chain couples TRBV25-1 to TRBJ2-3; no clear D gene. The CDR3 is 11 amino acids. Deletions cut 7 bases from V and 4 bases from J, with 6 bases between. Looked up from germline, CDR1 is MGHDK and CDR2 is SYGVNS. The CDR3 protein is CASMSPDTQYF. CDR3 DNA sequence: TGTGCCAGCATGTCCCCAGATACGCAGTATTTT.

The V and J genes are TRBV4-1 and TRBJ2-5; D is uncertain. V was trimmed by 1 base and J by 4 bases, leaving 19 bases between them. The CDR3 loop spans 17 amino acids. The V gene's germline CDR1 is MGHRA and CDR2 YSYEKL. The CDR3 DNA sequence: TGCGCCAGCAGCCAAGGAGTGGATGTGTCCTCCACAGAGACCCAGTACTTC. Translating it yields CASSQGVDVSSTETQYF.

Ten or more counts support this clonotype. J is TRBJ2-3 and V is TRBV7-9, with D unresolved. The CDR3 covers 12 residues. The germline gives CDR1 SEHNR, CDR2 FQNEAQ (reference sequence). V was shortened by 5 bases and J by 8 bases, with 11 bases between the two germline ends. For the CDR3, the DNA is TGTGCCAGCAGCGTGGACGAGGTTACGCAGTATTTT. It codes for CASSVDEVTQYF.

The chain uses TRBV2 and TRBJ2-1; TRBD1 matches 9 bases. Trimming removed 7 bases from V and 3 bases from J; junction bases left unmatched: 1. The CDR3 covers 13 residues. CDR1 and CDR2 (germline): SNHLY, FYNNEI. This CDR3 reads CASMGQGYNEQFF. The CDR3 nucleotides read TGTGCCAGCATGGGACAGGGCTACAATGAGCAGTTCTTC. Drawing the rest from reference TRBV2 and TRBJ2-1, the complete variable domain is EPEVTQTPSHQVTQMGQEVILRCVPISNHLYFYWYRQILGQKVEFLVSFYNNEISEKSEIFDDQFSVERPDGSNFTLKIRSTKLEDSAMYFCASMGQGYNEQFFGPGTRLTVL.

The chain links TRBV7-8 to TRBJ1-5, with D hard to call. CDR1 SGHVS and CDR2 FQNEAQ come from the germline V gene. Trimming pared 3 bases from V and 0 bases from J, leaving 9 bases between. This CDR3 has 15 amino acids. CDR3: CASSLQVYSNQPQHF. CDR3 nucleotide sequence: TGTGCCAGCAGCTTGCAGGTGTATAGCAATCAGCCCCAGCATTTT. The full variable domain, in which reference TRBV7-8 and TRBJ1-5 provide the parts outside the CDR3, is GAGVSQSPRYKVAKRGQDVALRCDPISGHVSLFWYQQALGQGPEFLTYFQNEAQLDKSGLPSDRFFAERPEGSVSTLKIQRTQQEDSAVYLCASSLQVYSNQPQHFGDGTRLSIL.

The V gene is TRBV20-1, the J gene TRBJ2-7; no reliable D call. The CDR3 spans 12 residues. Trimming left V 6 bases short and J 5 bases short, with 14 bases between. CDR1 is DFQATT and CDR2 is SNEGSKA in the germline V gene (reference sequence). As DNA, the CDR3 is TGCAGTGCCAGTCCATCGCGGAACGAGCAGTACTTC. Protein sequence: CSASPSRNEQYF.

Worth noting for this clonotype: The germline gene is not matched at one end of the junction; a read error may be the cause. Here the CDR3 reads CASSLGRGRTGELLF. In DNA, the CDR3 is TGTGCCAGCAGTTTAGGCAGGGGTCGGACCGGGGAGCTGCTTTTT. The chain recombines TRBV12-3 or TRBV12-4 with TRBJ2-2; possibly TRBD1 for D (6 bases). The CDR3 is made up of 15 amino acids.

The chain links TRBV12-3 or TRBV12-4 to TRBJ2-1; TRBD2 is a possible D gene (6 bases). The CDR3 covers 14 residues. V lost 5 bases, J lost 7 bases, and 15 bases lay in between. This chain's CDR3 is CASSPWGSGNEQFF. The CDR3 DNA is TGTGCCAGCAGTCCGTGGGGTAGCGGAAATGAGCAGTTCTTC.

This clonotype has a count of ten or more. This chain uses TRBV6-5 with TRBJ1-2; no clear D gene. The CDR3 consists of 14 residues. Germline V gene data show CDR1 as MNHEY and CDR2 as SVGAGI. Trimming pared 6 bases from V and 4 bases from J, leaving 15 bases between. The CDR3 sequence: CASSPTFSFYGYTF. As DNA, the CDR3 is TGTGCCAGCAGCCCTACTTTCTCCTTCTATGGCTACACCTTC.

J is TRBJ1-2 and V is TRBV7-8; no clear D gene. The CDR3 consists of 12 residues. V was cut by 0 bases and J by 6 bases, with 5 bases left in between. In germline, CDR1 is SGHVS, CDR2 FQNEAQ. The CDR3 protein is CASSLARDGYTF. The CDR3 bases are TGTGCCAGCAGCTTAGCGCGGGATGGCTACACCTTC.

In its sample, this clonotype was seen a few times. This chain connects TRBV20-1 to TRBJ1-1, with D uncertain. V was trimmed by 5 bases and J by 1 base, leaving 5 bases between them. CDR1 DFQATT and CDR2 SNEGSKA come from the germline V gene (reference sequence). The CDR3 covers 11 residues. CDR3: CSAYENTEAFF. Here the CDR3 DNA reads TGCAGTGCTTACGAGAACACTGAAGCTTTCTTT.

The chain uses TRBV7-8 and TRBJ2-2, with a weak D call TRBD2 (6 bases). The V end was cut by 1 base, the J end by 0 bases, with 15 bases between. Looked up from germline, CDR1 is SGHVS and CDR2 is FQNEAQ. The CDR3 is 18 residues long. The chain's CDR3 is CASSLVASAKSNTGELFF. CDR3 bases: TGTGCCAGCAGCTTAGTGGCTAGCGCAAAATCGAACACCGGGGAGCTGTTTTTT.

The rearrangement links TRBV19 to TRBJ2-1; 8 positions match TRBD1. The trim removed 5 bases at V and 2 bases at J, leaving 5 bases unmatched. Per germline, CDR1 LNHDA and CDR2 SQIVND (reference sequence). The CDR3 runs 15 residues. The CDR3 nucleotides read TGTGCCAGTAGTTTGGGACAGGACCCCTACAATGAGCAGTTCTTC. Its protein is CASSLGQDPYNEQFF.